This TCR beta chain stems from a study of blood T cells in healthy people across ages. Study at large: Researchers report that template switching captured about one barcoded beta molecule per two T cells.

There are a few counts of this clonotype. Antigen unknown. Combining a sample-barcoded 5' primer with a J-beta primer mix, a second PCR ran for about 7 to 11 cycles. TCRdb processed the 5' RACE reads anew with MiXCR; each CDR3 protein has one entry. Of fewer than 2,000,000 distinct CDR3 sequences in the sample, around 42% are singletons; the top ten hold more than 20%. Study outcomes and limitations: Diversity was estimated from one million T cells, and these estimates were considered underestimates. Relative to aged donors, long-lived donors carried more naive CD4+ cells and displayed higher diversity. Naive and antigen-experienced cells were not separated, limiting conclusive comparison.

This CDR3 has 17 amino acids. Germline V gene data show CDR1 as KGHDR and CDR2 as SFDVKD. V was clipped by 6 bases and J by 0 bases, with 17 bases between them. The sequence was collected from a human donor in good health. The sequencing sample was made of blood. The chain is built from TRBV24-1 and TRBJ2-1, with TRBD1 as a possible D gene (6 bases). The CDR3 here is CATSYGGLAPSYNEQFF. As DNA, the CDR3 is TGTGCCACCAGTTATGGGGGCTTGGCTCCCTCCTACAATGAGCAGTTCTTC.